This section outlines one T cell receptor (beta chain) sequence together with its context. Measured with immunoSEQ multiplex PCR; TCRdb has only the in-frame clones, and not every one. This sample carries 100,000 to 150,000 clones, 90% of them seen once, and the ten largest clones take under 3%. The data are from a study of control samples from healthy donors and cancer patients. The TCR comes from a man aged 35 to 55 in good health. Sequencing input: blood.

This CDR3 reads CASSWRGGRENTEAFF. The CDR3 DNA reads TGTGCCAGCAGCTGGCGCGGCGGCAGGGAAAACACTGAAGCTTTCTTT. This chain links TRBV5-8 with TRBJ1-1, with D possibly TRBD1 on 5 matching bases. CDR3 length equals 16 residues. Trimming took 3 bases from V and 2 from J, leaving 17 bases between them. Germline V gives CDR1 SGHTS, CDR2 YDEGEE.